These 15 T cell receptor beta chains came from one sample sequenced in a study of CD8 T cells in ankylosing spondylitis. Whole-study findings and limits: Seven or eight highly homologous variants formed a TCR beta motif that appeared characteristic of ankylosing spondylitis blood.

These receptors have no identified antigens. In TCRdb, the 5' RACE reads were re-called with MiXCR into one record per CDR3 protein. The sample holds about 800,000 distinct CDR3 sequences, approximately 10% seen once. Sequencing used blood, either unsorted or a sorted T cell fraction (not recorded which). All receptors come from a male donor with ankylosing spondylitis.

The J gene is TRBJ1-2, the V gene TRBV29-1; a possible D gene is TRBD1 (5 bases). Between the trimmed V and J ends, which lost 2 bases and 8 bases, there was a span of 15 bases. CDR1 is SQVTM and CDR2 is ANQGSEA in the germline V gene. The CDR3 loop spans 13 amino acids. CDR3: CSVEPQGRGGYTF. Here the CDR3 DNA reads TGCAGCGTTGAACCCCAGGGTAGAGGAGGCTACACCTTC.

This clonotype occurred many times. The chain recombines TRBV15 with TRBJ2-1, with TRBD2 matching 10 bases. Germline V gene lookup returns CDR1 LNHNV and CDR2 YYDKDF (reference sequence). This CDR3 comprises 15 residues. J was trimmed by 9 bases and V by 1 base; bases with no gene match: 6. DNA for the CDR3: TGTGCCACCAGCAGAGTTACTAGCGGGAATCTTGAGCAGTTCTTC. Translating gives CATSRVTSGNLEQFF. The full variable domain, with the rest looked up from reference TRBV15 and TRBJ2-1, is DAMVIQNPRYQVTQFGKPVTLSCSQTLNHNVMYWYQQKSSQAPKLLFHYYDKDFNNEADTPDNFQSRRPNTSFCFLDIRSPGLGDTAMYLCATSRVTSGNLEQFFGPGTRLTVL.

This clonotype has just a few counts. The genes are TRBV20-1 and TRBJ1-6; no definite D call. Trimming removed 1 base from V and 5 bases from J, with 9 bases in between. Germline V CDR1 and CDR2: DFQATT, SNEGSKA (reference sequence). This CDR3 has 14 amino acids. This CDR3 reads CSARAVQNNSPLHF. The CDR3 DNA reads TGCAGTGCTAGAGCCGTACAGAATAATTCACCCCTCCACTTT.

This clonotype was seen a few times. The chain uses TRBV25-1 and TRBJ2-7; 7 nucleotides agree with TRBD2. The CDR3 is 15 amino acids. After removal of 2 bases from V and 2 bases from J, the junction contained 6 bases not matched to a gene. CDR1 is MGHDK, CDR2 SYGVNS, per germline. DNA for the CDR3: TGTGCCAGCAGTGAAAGTGCTAGCGGAACCTACGAGCAGTACTTC. It specifies CASSESASGTYEQYF.

The rearrangement uses TRBV10-3 and TRBJ1-4; D is ambiguous. Germline V CDR1 and CDR2: ENHRY, SYGVKD. V was pared by 6 bases and J by 8 bases, with 16 bases between. This CDR3 spans 14 amino acids. As DNA, the CDR3 is TGTGCCATCAGGCAAGGGCAGGCGGACGAAAAACTGTTTTTT. Translated, it gives CAIRQGQADEKLFF.

The chain uses TRBV20-1 and TRBJ2-7; 12 nucleotides align to TRBD2. Germline lookup yields CDR1 DFQATT and CDR2 SNEGSKA (reference sequence). CDR3 length: 17 amino acids. V was pared by 6 bases and J by 3 bases, with 15 bases of the junction left unmatched. The CDR3 DNA is TGCAGTGCCCTGACTAGCGGGAGAGGACTCAGGAGCTACGAGCAGTACTTC. Protein sequence: CSALTSGRGLRSYEQYF.

This clonotype showed up just a few times. The chain joins TRBV6-1 to TRBJ2-7, with D tentatively TRBD1 (7 bases). This CDR3 spans 17 amino acids. The germline V gene encodes CDR1 MNHNS and CDR2 SASEGT. The V and J ends lost 3 bases and 1 base respectively, with 19 bases between them. The CDR3 region is CASSDRYSGGLSYEQYF. The CDR3 bases are TGTGCCAGCAGTGACCGCTACTCAGGGGGACTTTCCTACGAGCAGTACTTC.

This sequence joins TRBV5-1 and TRBJ2-3, with D perhaps matching TRBD2 (6 bases). V lost 2 bases and J 2 bases, leaving 9 bases between the germline ends. Germline CDR1 and CDR2: SGHRS and YFSETQ. The CDR3 loop spans 14 amino acids. The CDR3 nucleotides read TGCGCCAGCAGCTTCAGACTAGACACAGATACGCAGTATTTT. It is translated as CASSFRLDTDTQYF.

This clonotype was observed a few times. The rearrangement links TRBV6-2 or TRBV6-3 to TRBJ1-2, with D unresolved. CDR1 and CDR2 from the germline V gene are MNHEY and SVGEGT. This CDR3 comprises 13 residues. V was pared by 7 bases and J by 9 bases, with 18 bases between. The CDR3 DNA sequence: TGTGCCAGCACCGCGTTTCAGTCCCGGAGCTACACCTTC. Amino acids: CASTAFQSRSYTF.

This clonotype was observed a few times. The chain employs TRBV20-1 and TRBJ1-4; no clear D. The CDR3 has 14 amino acids. Trimming took off 5 bases at V and 7 bases at J, with 17 bases between the two ends. CDR1 and CDR2 from the germline V gene are DFQATT and SNEGSKA (reference sequence). The CDR3 nucleotides are TGCAGTGCTCTAAGATCTACTCCCCCTGAAAAACTGTTTTTT. Translated: CSALRSTPPEKLFF.

This clonotype was observed at least ten times. The J gene is TRBJ1-1, the V gene TRBV29-1; tentative D call: TRBD1 (5 bases). Germline V lookup: CDR1 SQVTM, CDR2 ANQGSEA. The CDR3 totals 13 residues. V lost 4 bases, J lost 3 bases, and 12 bases lay in between. CDR3 sequence (DNA): TGCAGCGTTGCCGACAGCGGGGACACTGAAGCTTTCTTT. Protein: CSVADSGDTEAFF.

The table lists this clonotype with many counts. The chain joins TRBV5-5 to TRBJ2-1, with TRBD2 matching over 8 bases. CDR3 length equals 16 residues. J was trimmed by 4 bases and V by 6 bases; bases with no gene match: 12. The germline CDR1 and CDR2 sequences are SGHKS and YYEKEE (reference sequence). The CDR3 spells CASTPGSGGAYNEQFF. CDR3 DNA: TGTGCCAGCACCCCGGGGTCGGGAGGGGCGTACAATGAGCAGTTCTTC. Looking up the rest from reference TRBV5-5 and TRBJ2-1 gives the full variable domain: DAGVTQSPTHLIKTRGQQVTLRCSPISGHKSVSWYQQVLGQGPQFIFQYYEKEERGRGNFPDRFSARQFPNYSSELNVNALLLGDSALYLCASTPGSGGAYNEQFFGPGTRLTVL.

V gene TRBV7-2 combines with J gene TRBJ1-2; D is uncertain. Germline V gives CDR1 SGHTA, CDR2 FQGNSA. V was clipped by 5 bases and J by 6 bases, with 16 bases between them. CDR3 length: 14 amino acids. The CDR3 protein is CASSERSRPHGYTF. The CDR3 DNA sequence: TGTGCCAGCAGCGAGAGGTCCCGGCCCCATGGCTACACCTTC.

The rearrangement uses TRBV7-2 and TRBJ2-4; 9 bases align to TRBD1. V was pared by 1 base and J by 1 base, with 2 bases of the junction left unmatched. The CDR3 is 16 residues long. Germline loops: CDR1 SGHTA, CDR2 FQGNSA. CDR3 residues: CASSLVGTGAKNIQYF. Here the CDR3 DNA reads TGTGCCAGCAGCTTAGTAGGGACAGGGGCCAAAAACATTCAGTACTTC.

Only a few counts were recorded for this clonotype. The CDR3 region has the DNA TGTGCCAGCAGTTACAGATATAGCAATCAGCCCCAGCATTTT. This codes for CASSYRYSNQPQHF. The V gene is TRBV12-3 or TRBV12-4, the J gene TRBJ1-5; D call uncertain. The CDR3 totals 14 residues. The V gene lost 4 bases and the J gene lost 0 bases, with 7 bases spanning the gap.